This is a list of T cell receptor beta chains from one sample in a study of shared clonotypes between healthy human individuals. The data were produced by immunoSEQ multiplex PCR, yet TCRdb's version contains in-frame clones alone and is incomplete. The top ten hold approximately 0.12% of the sample, which has approximately 600,000 clones, 85% to 95% seen once. The sequenced sample consisted of naive CD8+ T cells sorted from blood. The origin of the receptors is a woman in her 30s in good health. Each CDR3 is given with its conserved first and last residue. The order of the fields is D gene, V gene, J gene, CDR3 protein. D genes are given only for firm matches.

d_gene: NA; v_gene: TRBV2; j_gene: TRBJ2-2; CDR3aa: CASTEGTAGELFF
d_gene: NA; v_gene: TRBV7-9; j_gene: TRBJ2-1; CDR3aa: CAAAAVNNEQFF
d_gene: TRBD1; v_gene: TRBV7-9; j_gene: TRBJ2-1; CDR3aa: CASSSKRTGFNEQFF
d_gene: TRBD1; v_gene: TRBV5-4; j_gene: TRBJ1-2; CDR3aa: CASSKPGQGTYGYTF
d_gene: NA; v_gene: TRBV15; j_gene: NA; CDR3aa: CATSLRKVATYEQYF
d_gene: NA; v_gene: TRBV30; j_gene: TRBJ2-7; CDR3aa: CAGLQVGWNEQYF
d_gene: TRBD1; v_gene: TRBV6-1; j_gene: TRBJ1-5; CDR3aa: CASNYRGGNQPQHF
d_gene: NA; v_gene: TRBV2; j_gene: TRBJ2-7; CDR3aa: CASKGGTYEQYF
d_gene: TRBD1; v_gene: TRBV28; j_gene: TRBJ2-7; CDR3aa: CASSTAGTGVRNEQYF
d_gene: NA; v_gene: TRBV9; j_gene: TRBJ2-7; CDR3aa: CASSNNYEQYF
d_gene: NA; v_gene: TRBV11-2; j_gene: TRBJ1-2; CDR3aa: CASSLEPGANYGYTF
d_gene: NA; v_gene: TRBV4-2; j_gene: TRBJ2-1; CDR3aa: CASSQDSNEQFF
d_gene: NA; v_gene: TRBV5-4; j_gene: TRBJ2-7; CDR3aa: CASSPEGLPYEQYF
d_gene: NA; v_gene: TRBV28; j_gene: TRBJ1-5; CDR3aa: CASSLPGYQPQHF
d_gene: NA; v_gene: TRBV7-2; j_gene: TRBJ1-2; CDR3aa: CASTYRGKGYTF